This T cell receptor (beta chain) was captured by sequencing in a study of cytomegalovirus exposure and HLA in healthy donors. The study, taken as a whole, reports: A later look showed TCR association rates differing by HLA locus, highest for DRB1 and lowest for HLA-C.

Comment on this clone: Antigen: not known.

The PCR had 60 Vbeta and 13 Jbeta primers. Using immunoSEQ multiplex PCR, the repertoire was profiled, and TCRdb retains in-frame clones only, with some absent. The sample has about 160,000 clones, over 65% seen once. The receptor was derived from a woman in her thirties or forties in good health and CMV-seronegative. The sample was PBMCs.

In DNA form, the CDR3 reads TGTGCCAGCAGCCGCCGAGGACAGGAGGAGGCTTTCTTT. Translated, it gives CASSRRGQEEAFF. This chain joins TRBV5-5 and TRBJ1-1; the match to TRBD1 covers 7 bases. This CDR3 region has 13 residues. V trimming: 4 bases; J trimming: 11 bases; junction bases outside the gene matches: 11. Germline V gene lookup returns CDR1 SGHKS and CDR2 YYEKEE (reference sequence).